This T cell receptor beta chain originates from a study of spatial heterogeneity in lung cancer. At the level of the study: At a median of about 26 months after resection, follow-up PBMC samples were sequenced when available.

Time point denoted: blood at routine non-recurrence follow-up after resection. The input material, whole RNA from tumor, nontumor lung or frozen PBMC, was sequenced unsorted. Study conclusions and caveats: More often at tumor resection than at routine follow-up, ubiquitous expanded tumor TCRs were detected in the blood.

The CDR3 is 14 amino acids. The germline V gene encodes CDR1 MGHDK and CDR2 SYGVNS. The V gene lost 4 bases and the J gene lost 7 bases, with 13 bases spanning the gap. This clonotype was seen only a few times. Its target is not known. Every cDNA TCR molecule received its own unique molecular identifier. TCRdb redid the calling of the 5' RACE reads with MiXCR, one entry per CDR3 protein. The table lists about 30,000 distinct CDR3 sequences, roughly 5.6% of them singletons. Sample: PBMCs, taken at follow-up. This sequence originates from a male donor with early-stage non-small cell lung cancer. The chain is built from TRBV25-1 and TRBJ1-4; maybe TRBD1 (5 bases). For the CDR3, the DNA is TGTGCCAGCAGTGCTAGAGGGGCGGGTGAAAAACTGTTTTTT. It translates to CASSARGAGEKLFF.